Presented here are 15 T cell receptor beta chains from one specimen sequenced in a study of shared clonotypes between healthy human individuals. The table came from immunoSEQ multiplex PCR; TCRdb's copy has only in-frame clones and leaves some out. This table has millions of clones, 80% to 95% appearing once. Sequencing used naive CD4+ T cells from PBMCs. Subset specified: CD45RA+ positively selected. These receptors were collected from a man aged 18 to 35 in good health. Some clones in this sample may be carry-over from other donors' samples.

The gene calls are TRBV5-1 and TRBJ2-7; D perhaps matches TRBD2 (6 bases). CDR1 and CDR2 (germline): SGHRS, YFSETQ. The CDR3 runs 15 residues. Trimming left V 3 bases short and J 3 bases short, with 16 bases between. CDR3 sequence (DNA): TGCGCCAGCAGCTGGGCGCGAGACGGGAGCTACGAGCAGTACTTC. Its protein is CASSWARDGSYEQYF.

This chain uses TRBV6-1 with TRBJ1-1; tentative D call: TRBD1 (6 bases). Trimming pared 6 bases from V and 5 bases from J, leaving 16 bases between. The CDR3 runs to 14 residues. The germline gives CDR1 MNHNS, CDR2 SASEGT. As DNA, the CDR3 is TGTGCCAGCAGGGTACAGGGCTGGTGGACTGAAGCTTTCTTT. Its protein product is CASRVQGWWTEAFF.

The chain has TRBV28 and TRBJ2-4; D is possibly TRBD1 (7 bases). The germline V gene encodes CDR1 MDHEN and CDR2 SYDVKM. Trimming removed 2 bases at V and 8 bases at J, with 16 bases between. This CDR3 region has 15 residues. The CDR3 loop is CASSLGGGRGDIQYF. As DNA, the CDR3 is TGTGCCAGCAGTTTAGGAGGGGGCAGGGGAGACATTCAGTACTTC.

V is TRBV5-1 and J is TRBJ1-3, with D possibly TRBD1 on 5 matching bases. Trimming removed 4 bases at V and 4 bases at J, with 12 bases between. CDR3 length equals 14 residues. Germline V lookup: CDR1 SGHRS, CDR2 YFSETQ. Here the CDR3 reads CASSQDTSGNTIYF. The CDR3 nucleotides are TGCGCCAGCAGCCAGGACACCTCAGGAAACACCATATATTTT. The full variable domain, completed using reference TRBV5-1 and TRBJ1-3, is KAGVTQTPRYLIKTRGQQVTLSCSPISGHRSVSWYQQTPGQGLQFLFEYFSETQRNKGNFPGRFSGRQFSNSRSEMNVSTLELGDSALYLCASSQDTSGNTIYFGEGSWLTVV.

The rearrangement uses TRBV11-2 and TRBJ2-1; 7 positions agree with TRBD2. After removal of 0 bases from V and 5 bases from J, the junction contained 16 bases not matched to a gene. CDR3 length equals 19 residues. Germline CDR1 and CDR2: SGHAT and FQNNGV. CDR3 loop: CASSLDLVGGRGTDNEQFF. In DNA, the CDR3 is TGTGCCAGCAGCTTAGATCTAGTAGGCGGGAGAGGAACAGACAATGAGCAGTTCTTC.

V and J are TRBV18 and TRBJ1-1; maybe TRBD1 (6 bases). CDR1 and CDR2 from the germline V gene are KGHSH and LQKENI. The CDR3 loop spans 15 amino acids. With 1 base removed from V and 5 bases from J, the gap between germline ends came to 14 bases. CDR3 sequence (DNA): TGTGCCAGCTCACCACGGAGGGGGGCGAGGACTGAAGCTTTCTTT. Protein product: CASSPRRGARTEAFF.

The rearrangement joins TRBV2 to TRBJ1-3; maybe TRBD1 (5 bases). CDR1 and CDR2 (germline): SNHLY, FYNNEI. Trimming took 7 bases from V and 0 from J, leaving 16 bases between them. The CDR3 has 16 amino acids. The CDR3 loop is CASTKGPTSSGNTIYF. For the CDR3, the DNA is TGTGCCAGCACTAAGGGACCGACGAGCTCTGGAAACACCATATATTTT.

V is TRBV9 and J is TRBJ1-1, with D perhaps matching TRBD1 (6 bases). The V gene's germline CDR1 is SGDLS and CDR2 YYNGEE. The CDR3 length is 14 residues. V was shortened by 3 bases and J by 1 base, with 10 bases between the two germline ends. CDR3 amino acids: CASSAAGANTEAFF. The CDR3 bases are TGTGCCAGCAGCGCGGCAGGGGCGAACACTGAAGCTTTCTTT.

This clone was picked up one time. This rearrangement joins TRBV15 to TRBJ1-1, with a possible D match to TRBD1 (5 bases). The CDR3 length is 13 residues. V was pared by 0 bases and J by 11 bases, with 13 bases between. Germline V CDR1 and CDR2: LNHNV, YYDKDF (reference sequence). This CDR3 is CATSRDRAREAFF. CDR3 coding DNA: TGTGCCACCAGCAGAGATAGGGCCAGGGAGGCTTTCTTT.

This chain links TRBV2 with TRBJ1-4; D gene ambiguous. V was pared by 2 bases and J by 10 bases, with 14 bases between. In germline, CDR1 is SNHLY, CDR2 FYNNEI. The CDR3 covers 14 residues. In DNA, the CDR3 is TGTGCCAGCAGTGAATCGGTTGATTTCGGAAAACTGTTTTTT. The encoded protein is CASSESVDFGKLFF.

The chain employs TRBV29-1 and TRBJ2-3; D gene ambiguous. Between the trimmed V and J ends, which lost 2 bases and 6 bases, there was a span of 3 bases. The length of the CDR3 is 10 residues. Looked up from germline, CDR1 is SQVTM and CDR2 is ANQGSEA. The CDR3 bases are TGCAGCGTTGAATCCGATACGCAGTATTTT. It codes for CSVESDTQYF.

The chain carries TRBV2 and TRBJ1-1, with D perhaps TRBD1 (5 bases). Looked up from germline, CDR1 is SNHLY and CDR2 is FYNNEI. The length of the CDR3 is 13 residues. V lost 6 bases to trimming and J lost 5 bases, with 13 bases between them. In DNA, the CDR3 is TGTGCCAGCAGCCGGAACCGGGGGACTGAAGCTTTCTTT. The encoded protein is CASSRNRGTEAFF.

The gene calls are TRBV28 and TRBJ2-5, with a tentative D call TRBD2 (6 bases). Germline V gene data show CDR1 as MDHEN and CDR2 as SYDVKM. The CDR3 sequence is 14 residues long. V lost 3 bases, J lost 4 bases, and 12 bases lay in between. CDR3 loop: CASSLGNGGETQYF. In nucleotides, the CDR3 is TGTGCCAGCAGTTTGGGGAACGGGGGAGAGACCCAGTACTTC. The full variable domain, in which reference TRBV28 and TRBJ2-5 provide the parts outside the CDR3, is DVKVTQSSRYLVKRTGEKVFLECVQDMDHENMFWYRQDPGLGLRLIYFSYDVKMKEKGDIPEGYSVSREKKERFSLILESASTNQTSMYLCASSLGNGGETQYFGPGTRLLVL.

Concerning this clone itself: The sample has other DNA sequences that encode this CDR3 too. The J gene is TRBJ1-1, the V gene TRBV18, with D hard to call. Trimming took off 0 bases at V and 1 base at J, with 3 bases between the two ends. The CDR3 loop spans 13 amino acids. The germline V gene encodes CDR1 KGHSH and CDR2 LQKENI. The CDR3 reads CASSPPPNTEAFF. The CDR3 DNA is TGTGCCAGCTCACCACCCCCGAACACTGAAGCTTTCTTT. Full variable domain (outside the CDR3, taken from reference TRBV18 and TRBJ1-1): NAGVMQNPRHLVRRRGQEARLRCSPMKGHSHVYWYRQLPEEGLKFMVYLQKENIIDESGMPKERFSAEFPKEGPSILRIQQVVRGDSAAYFCASSPPPNTEAFFGQGTRLTVV.

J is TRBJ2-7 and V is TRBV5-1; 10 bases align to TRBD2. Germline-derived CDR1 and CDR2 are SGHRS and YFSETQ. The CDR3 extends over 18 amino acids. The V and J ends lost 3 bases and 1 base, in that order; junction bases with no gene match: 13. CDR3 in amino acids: CASSSAKASSGSSYEQYF. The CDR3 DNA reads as TGCGCCAGCAGCTCCGCCAAGGCGTCTAGCGGGAGTTCCTACGAGCAGTACTTC.